This TCR beta chain was identified in a study of tumor-infiltrating lymphocytes in primary liver carcinoma. Turning to this clonotype: One junction end disagrees with the germline gene, perhaps due to a read error.

Joint extraction of RNA and DNA used roughly 20-33 mg of bulk tissue that was unsorted. The researchers produced TCR beta cDNA from around 500 ng total RNA with a constant-region primer. ARM-PCR, slightly modified, supplied the TCR beta libraries through three nested multiplex PCR rounds. The first two PCR rounds, approximately 11 cycles each, used TRBV1-TRBV30 forward primers and a C-beta reverse primer. TCRdb re-derived calls from the multiplex PCR reads in MiXCR, one entry per CDR3 protein. The sample yields roughly 100,000 distinct CDR3 sequences, about 62% seen once. The CDR3 is made up of 15 amino acids. Germline-derived CDR1 and CDR2 are MNHNS and SASEGT.

The origin of this receptor is a woman aged 55-69 years with primary liver carcinoma and hepatitis B virus infection. The chain joins TRBV6-1 to TRBJ2-7; D may be TRBD2 (6 bases). Material: liver tumor tissue from sampling region 2. Subset noted: tumor region T2, inferior pole. CDR3 DNA: TGTGCCAGCAGTGCGGGACTTGCGAACTCCCACGAGCAGTACTTC. It specifies CASSAGLANSHEQYF.